This entry lists 30 T cell receptor beta chains sequenced from one sample in a study of OX40 agonist ivuxolimab in advanced cancers. Method: immunoSEQ multiplex PCR; TCRdb's copy keeps in-frame clones and lacks some. The sample has about 35,000 clones, about nine tenths seen once. Here the sequenced sample was CD4+ or CD8+ T cells sorted from blood, taken in a trial of the OX40 agonist ivuxolimab. Source of these receptors: an adult with an advanced solid tumor such as melanoma, head and neck, liver or kidney cancer.

This clone is a singleton in its sample. V usage is TRBV9 and J usage is TRBJ2-3; 13 bases agree with TRBD2. The CDR3 contains 17 residues. V shed 4 bases, J shed 6 bases, and the junction held 11 bases outside the gene matches. Germline values: CDR1 SGDLS, CDR2 YYNGEE. The CDR3 sequence: CASSPRGTSGIGDTQYF. In nucleotides, the CDR3 is TGTGCCAGCAGCCCGCGGGGGACTAGCGGGATCGGGGATACGCAGTATTTT.

V and J are TRBV30 and TRBJ2-1; D possibly matches TRBD1 or TRBD2 (7 bases each). Germline loops: CDR1 GTSNPN, CDR2 SVGIG (reference sequence). Trimming took 3 bases from V and 9 from J, leaving 9 bases between them. The CDR3 spans 11 residues. CDR3 region: CAWSRGGEQFF. DNA of the CDR3: TGTGCCTGGAGCAGGGGGGGTGAGCAGTTCTTC.

This chain joins TRBV7-2 and TRBJ1-2; D is unresolved. V was cut by 4 bases and J by 7 bases, with 10 bases left in between. Germline CDR1 SGHTA, CDR2 FQGNSA. The CDR3 contains 12 residues. DNA of the CDR3: TGTGCCAGCAGCTCCCTCAGGCTTGGCTACACCTTC. Residues: CASSSLRLGYTF. The whole variable domain, remainder taken from reference TRBV7-2 and TRBJ1-2, is GAGVSQSPSNKVTEKGKDVELRCDPISGHTALYWYRQSLGQGLEFLIYFQGNSAPDKSGLPSDRFSAERTGGSVSTLTIQRTQQEDSAVYLCASSSLRLGYTFGSGTRLTVV.

The chain has TRBV7-9 and TRBJ2-1; D gene unclear. Germline V gives CDR1 SEHNR, CDR2 FQNEAQ (reference sequence). The CDR3 sequence is 16 residues long. Trimming removed 1 base at V and 5 bases at J, with 15 bases between. The CDR3 loop reads CASSLVPAGHNNEQFF. The CDR3 coding sequence is TGTGCCAGCAGCTTAGTGCCAGCCGGGCATAACAATGAGCAGTTCTTC.

This clone has only one observation. The V and J genes are TRBV29-1 and TRBJ1-1; possibly TRBD1 for D (6 bases). Trimming removed 7 bases at V and 2 bases at J, with 14 bases between. This CDR3 region has 13 residues. Germline V gives CDR1 SQVTM, CDR2 ANQGSEA. CDR3 amino acids: CSAAVGGNTEAFF. As DNA, the CDR3 is TGCAGCGCAGCGGTAGGGGGAAACACTGAAGCTTTCTTT.

The V gene is TRBV10-2, the J gene TRBJ1-6; the D gene is possibly TRBD1 (5 bases). This CDR3 region has 14 residues. Trimming removed 3 bases from V and 5 bases from J, with 8 bases in between. The germline V gene has CDR1 WSHSY and CDR2 SAAADI. CDR3 coding DNA: TGCGCCAGCAGTGAACCAGGGAATAATTCACCCCTCCACTTT. This codes for CASSEPGNNSPLHF.

The chain has TRBV28 and TRBJ2-4; the D is unclear. CDR3 length equals 15 residues. The germline V gene encodes CDR1 MDHEN and CDR2 SYDVKM. The V end lost 5 bases, the J end lost 0 bases, and 11 bases lay between the germline ends. The CDR3 region is CASSRPSLAKNIQYF. CDR3 coding DNA: TGTGCCAGCAGTCGTCCGTCCTTAGCCAAAAACATTCAGTACTTC.

V usage is TRBV19 and J usage is TRBJ1-2; tentatively, D is TRBD1 (6 bases). The CDR3 length is 14 residues. Germline assignment: CDR1 LNHDA and CDR2 SQIVND (reference sequence). V was trimmed by 7 bases and J by 6 bases, leaving 18 bases between them. For the CDR3, the DNA is TGTGCCAGTACCCACAGGGCTGGGGACGATGGCTACACCTTC. Amino acid sequence: CASTHRAGDDGYTF.

This chain links TRBV6-1 with TRBJ1-5; D gene unclear. This CDR3 is 14 amino acids long. Between the trimmed V and J ends, which lost 4 bases and 0 bases, there was a span of 7 bases. Per germline, CDR1 MNHNS and CDR2 SASEGT. In DNA form, the CDR3 reads TGTGCCAGCAGTGTAACGGGTAGCAATCAGCCCCAGCATTTT. Amino acids: CASSVTGSNQPQHF.

The chain employs TRBV11-2 and TRBJ2-3; D is undetermined. There are 12 residues in the CDR3. Per the germline V gene, CDR1 is SGHAT and CDR2 is FQNNGV. V was clipped by 0 bases and J by 8 bases, with 6 bases between them. The CDR3 DNA reads as TGTGCCAGCAGCTTAGATCGGAGTACGCAGTATTTT. Translating it yields CASSLDRSTQYF.

The chain links TRBV6-5 to TRBJ2-3; the match to TRBD2 covers 10 bases. The CDR3 length is 15 residues. CDR1 MNHEY and CDR2 SVGAGI come from the germline V gene. J gave up 1 base and V 6 bases, and 4 bases lay outside the gene matches. The CDR3 region is CASRGLAAGTDTQYF. The DNA for the CDR3 is TGTGCCAGCAGAGGACTAGCGGCGGGCACAGATACGCAGTATTTT.

The V call is TRBV5-1, the J call TRBJ2-1; 8 positions agree with TRBD2. Germline-derived CDR1 and CDR2 are SGHRS and YFSETQ. The ends lost 2 bases at V and 7 bases at J; junction bases unmatched: 8. The CDR3 is made up of 15 amino acids. CDR3 sequence: CASSLTSGTGNEQFF. The CDR3, as DNA: TGCGCCAGCAGCTTAACTAGCGGTACTGGGAATGAGCAGTTCTTC.

This clone appeared once. The V call is TRBV7-6, the J call TRBJ2-6; the D is unclear. The V and J ends lost 1 base and 1 base respectively, with 5 bases between them. The CDR3 length is 15 residues. Germline V gene sequence: CDR1 SGHVS, CDR2 FNYEAQ. The chain's CDR3 is CASSLGRSGANVLTF. The CDR3 coding sequence is TGTGCCAGCAGCTTAGGGAGATCTGGGGCCAACGTCCTGACTTTC.

The rearrangement uses TRBV19 and TRBJ2-3; TRBD1 agrees at 9 bases. V gave up 3 bases and J gave up 1 base; unmatched junction bases: 5. CDR1 is LNHDA and CDR2 is SQIVND in the germline V gene (reference sequence). This CDR3 has 16 residues. The CDR3 bases are TGTGCCAGTAGTATTATGAGGACAGGGGGCACAGATACGCAGTATTTT. Amino acid sequence: CASSIMRTGGTDTQYF.

The chain joins TRBV5-1 to TRBJ2-7; the D is unclear. CDR3 size: 15 residues. Germline V gene lookup returns CDR1 SGHRS and CDR2 YFSETQ. The V end lost 0 bases, the J end lost 0 bases, and 10 bases lay between the germline ends. The CDR3 DNA reads as TGCGCCAGCAGCTTGGAGGGTACCAGCTCCTACGAGCAGTACTTC. Translation: CASSLEGTSSYEQYF.

The chain carries TRBV7-9 and TRBJ1-1; D remains unclear. V lost 5 bases and J lost 7, with 14 bases in between. The CDR3 contains 13 residues. Looked up from germline, CDR1 is SEHNR and CDR2 is FQNEAQ (reference sequence). The chain's CDR3 is CASSPTRDGEAFF. CDR3 nucleotide sequence: TGTGCCAGCAGCCCTACGAGGGATGGTGAAGCTTTCTTT.

The chain joins TRBV2 to TRBJ1-2; weak D call: TRBD1 (5 bases). The CDR3 contains 14 residues. V lost 6 bases, J lost 8 bases, and 19 bases lay in between. Germline V gene data show CDR1 as SNHLY and CDR2 as FYNNEI. The CDR3 loop is CASSSGTPPGGYTF. Written as DNA, the CDR3 is TGTGCCAGCAGCTCCGGGACTCCCCCGGGGGGCTACACCTTC.

DNA of the CDR3: TGTGCCAGCAGTATTTCCGGGACAGGGGTTTTGGGGGAGCTGTTTTTT. This encodes CASSISGTGVLGELFF. The V gene is TRBV21-1, the J gene TRBJ2-2; TRBD1 was called by the table and not checked on the DNA. TRBV21-1 corresponds to a pseudogene. This CDR3 is 16 amino acids long.

CDR3 DNA: TGTGCCAGCACCACGGGACTCGCTAACTATGGCTACACCTTC. It is translated as CASTTGLANYGYTF. The V and J genes are TRBV7-2 and TRBJ1-2, with D possibly TRBD1 on 5 matching bases. The CDR3 spans 14 residues. Germline V gene data show CDR1 as SGHTA and CDR2 as FQGNSA. Trimming removed 7 bases at V and 0 bases at J, with 12 bases between.

This chain connects TRBV6-5 to TRBJ1-5; D remains ambiguous. The CDR3 contains 13 residues. Germline lookup yields CDR1 MNHEY and CDR2 SVGAGI. The V end was cut by 6 bases, the J end by 6 bases, with 12 bases between. CDR3 in DNA: TGTGCCAGCAGGCCCACTTTTGCTCAGCCCCAGCATTTT. Amino acids: CASRPTFAQPQHF.

V usage is TRBV4-2 and J usage is TRBJ1-1; a weak D match, TRBD1 (6 bases). CDR3 length: 14 residues. Germline lookup yields CDR1 LGHNA and CDR2 YNFKEQ. The germline V and J ends were trimmed by 3 bases and 4 bases, with 12 bases remaining between them. The DNA for the CDR3 is TGTGCCAGCAGCCACGTGGACAGAGTCACTGAAGCTTTCTTT. This sequence encodes CASSHVDRVTEAFF.

The CDR3 region is CASSQASGADTQYF. The CDR3 bases are TGTGCCAGCAGCCAAGCTAGCGGTGCAGATACGCAGTATTTT. This chain connects TRBV14 to TRBJ2-3; TRBD2 agrees at 7 bases. Per the germline V gene, CDR1 is SGHDN and CDR2 is FVKESK. After removal of 1 base from V and 4 bases from J, the junction contained 2 bases not matched to a gene. The CDR3 length is 14 residues.

The genes are TRBV5-1 and TRBJ2-5, with 8 bases identical to TRBD1. Germline-derived CDR1 and CDR2 are SGHRS and YFSETQ. V was pared by 4 bases and J by 3 bases, with 5 bases of the junction left unmatched. This CDR3 comprises 14 residues. CDR3 residues: CASSLQDREETQYF. The CDR3 DNA follows: TGCGCCAGCAGCCTACAGGACAGGGAAGAGACCCAGTACTTC.

CDR3 residues: CASSLNLAGEIFLRYF. CDR3 coding DNA: TGTGCCAGCAGCTTAAACCTAGCCGGAGAAATCTTCTTGAGGTATTTT. V gene TRBV7-9 combines with J gene TRBJ2-3; possible D gene TRBD2, 5 bases. The CDR3 sequence is 16 residues long. The V gene's germline CDR1 is SEHNR and CDR2 FQNEAQ (reference sequence). Between the trimmed V and J ends, which lost 2 bases and 14 bases, there was a span of 26 bases.

The gene calls are TRBV5-5 and TRBJ1-5, with D maybe TRBD1 (6 bases). Germline-derived CDR1 and CDR2 are SGHKS and YYEKEE (reference sequence). Deletions cut 4 bases from V and 3 bases from J, with 11 bases between. This CDR3 is 14 amino acids long. The CDR3 DNA reads as TGTGCCAGCAGCGCGGACAGCCCCAATCAGCCCCAGCATTTT. It is translated as CASSADSPNQPQHF.

The rearrangement uses TRBV21-1 and TRBJ2-7; the D segment call TRBD1 is taken from the table without a DNA check. TRBV21-1 is a pseudogene. The CDR3 has 18 amino acids. CDR3 loop: CASSKALRANRAINEQYF. CDR3 bases: TGTGCCAGCAGCAAAGCGCTTCGGGCCAACAGGGCGATTAACGAGCAGTACTTC.

The chain recombines TRBV28 with TRBJ1-3; tentative D call: TRBD1 (6 bases). The germline V and J ends were trimmed by 5 bases and 3 bases, with 17 bases remaining between them. The germline CDR1 and CDR2 sequences are MDHEN and SYDVKM. The CDR3 runs to 16 residues. Here the CDR3 reads CASSPPHRVSGNTIYF. The CDR3 DNA follows: TGTGCCAGCAGTCCCCCCCACAGGGTTAGTGGAAACACCATATATTTT.

The genes are TRBV18 and TRBJ2-5; 10 bases agree with TRBD1. In germline, CDR1 is KGHSH, CDR2 LQKENI. V lost 2 bases to trimming and J lost 6 bases; unmatched junction nucleotides: 12. The CDR3 is 17 amino acids. This CDR3 is CASSPSTPGQGFQTQYF. The CDR3 DNA is TGTGCCAGCTCACCAAGTACTCCGGGACAGGGGTTTCAGACCCAGTACTTC.

The chain has TRBV15 and TRBJ2-1, with D unresolved. The germline CDR1 and CDR2 sequences are LNHNV and YYDKDF (reference sequence). The CDR3 has 15 amino acids. Trimming removed 0 bases at V and 9 bases at J, with 15 bases between. The CDR3 region is CATSRDLMGAAEQFF. Here the CDR3 DNA reads TGTGCCACCAGCAGAGATCTGATGGGCGCTGCTGAGCAGTTCTTC.

The chain has TRBV4-3 and TRBJ2-7; D is undetermined. This CDR3 has 14 amino acids. Deletions cut 4 bases from V and 1 base from J, with 11 bases between. Germline CDR1 reads LGHNA; CDR2 reads YSLEER. The CDR3 reads CASSPTTESYEQYF. Here the CDR3 DNA reads TGCGCCAGCAGCCCTACGACTGAGTCCTACGAGCAGTACTTC.